The clone carrying this TCR beta chain has ten or more counts. Its specificity is not known. The record originates from a study of liver allograft versus peripheral blood T cells. Whole-study context: Liver transplant recipients had T cell receptor repertoires compared between transplanted liver and peripheral blood.

TCRdb itself ran the reads through MiXCR, one entry per CDR3 protein. The sample includes some 15,000 distinct CDR3 sequences, around 20% of them seen just once. Study-level findings and limits: Repertoires of T cell receptors in liver allografts reportedly differed from peripheral blood repertoires.

This CDR3 contains 16 residues. Germline trimming cut 7 bases from V and 1 base from J; bases unmatched to any gene: 9. CDR1 and CDR2 (germline): MNHEY, SVGEGT. This TCR came from a human patient who had a liver transplant. Some T cells may be transferred from the graft donor. This sequence joins TRBV6-2 or TRBV6-3 and TRBJ2-5, with TRBD2 matching over 10 bases. The DNA of the CDR3 is TGTGCCAGCAAGGGTGGCAGCGGGAGGGTCCAAGAGACCCAGTACTTC. Its translation is CASKGGSGRVQETQYF.